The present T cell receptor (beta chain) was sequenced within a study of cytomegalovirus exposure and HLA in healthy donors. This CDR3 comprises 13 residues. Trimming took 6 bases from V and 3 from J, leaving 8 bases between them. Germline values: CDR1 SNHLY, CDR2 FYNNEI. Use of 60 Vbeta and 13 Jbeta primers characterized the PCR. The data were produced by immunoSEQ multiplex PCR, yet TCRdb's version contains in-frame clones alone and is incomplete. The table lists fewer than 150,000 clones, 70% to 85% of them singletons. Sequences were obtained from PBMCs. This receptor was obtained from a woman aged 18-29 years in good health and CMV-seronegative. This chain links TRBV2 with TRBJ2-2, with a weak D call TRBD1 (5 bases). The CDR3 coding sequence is TGTGCCAGCAGATTCAGGGACACCGGGGAGCTGTTTTTT. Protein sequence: CASRFRDTGELFF. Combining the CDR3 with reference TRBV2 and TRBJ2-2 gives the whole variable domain EPEVTQTPSHQVTQMGQEVILRCVPISNHLYFYWYRQILGQKVEFLVSFYNNEISEKSEIFDDQFSVERPDGSNFTLKIRSTKLEDSAMYFCASRFRDTGELFFGEGSRLTVL.